These T cell receptor beta chains were read from a single sample in a study of CD8+ T cells in alopecia areata. TCRdb's table, derived via immunoSEQ multiplex PCR, lists solely in-frame clones and lacks some. The top ten clones hold less than 20% of a sample with about 100,000 clones, roughly 47% of them seen once. The sample here was CD8+ T cells sorted from blood, taken at week 24, from a patient treated with tofacitinib. The receptor set was obtained from a human donor with alopecia areata. CDR3s include the opening cysteine and the closing phenylalanine or tryptophan. The D gene is left open where the match is weak. Some rows mark clone size as missing; the rest say once, few, many or name a class of expanded clone.

-	many	TRBV7-9	TRBJ2-7	TGTGCCAGCAGCCAAGATTCGACTAGTCCCTCCTACGAGCAGTACTTC	CASSQDSTSPSYEQYF
TRBD2	-	TRBV30	TRBJ2-7	TGTGCCTGGAGTCTCGGCGGGGGAACCTACGAGCAGTACTTC	CAWSLGGGTYEQYF
-	-	TRBV6-5	TRBJ2-5	TGTGCCAGCGGTTCGAGGGCCCAAGAGACCCAGTACTTC	CASGSRAQETQYF
-	few	TRBV29-1	TRBJ2-1	TGCAGCGCAGACTTGACAGCCAACTCCTACAATGAGCAGTTCTTC	CSADLTANSYNEQFF
-	-	TRBV6-4	TRBJ2-6	TGTGCCAGCAGTGACTCCCCGGAGGCGGGGGCCAACGTCCTGACTTTC	CASSDSPEAGANVLTF
-	-	TRBV7-6	TRBJ2-6	TGTGCCAGCGGGCTGGCTGGGGCCAACGTCCTGACTTTC	CASGLAGANVLTF
-	-	TRBV5-8	TRBJ1-2	TGTGCCAGCAGCTTCCCCTATGGCTACACCTTC	CASSFPYGYTF
TRBD1	-	TRBV27	TRBJ1-2	TGTGCCAGCAGTTTAACCGGGACAGTCAACTATGGCTACACCTTC	CASSLTGTVNYGYTF
-	few	TRBV4-3	TRBJ2-7	TGCGCCAGCAGCCTCGGCTCCTACGAGCAGTACTTC	CASSLGSYEQYF
TRBD2	-	TRBV9	TRBJ2-3	TGTGCCAGCAGCGGCGGGACTAGCGGGAGAGGGGAAGATACGCAGTATTTT	CASSGGTSGRGEDTQYF
-	few	TRBV30	TRBJ1-2	TGTGCGCACTGGAGTTTAGTGGCGGAGTTTCGTGGCTACACCTTC	CAHWSLVAEFRGYTF
-	-	TRBV27	TRBJ2-7	TGTGCCAGCAGTTCCAGGTGGGGCGTGTACGAGCAGTACTTC	CASSSRWGVYEQYF
-	-	TRBV2	TRBJ2-5	TGTGCCAGCAGTGAATCGCCGCGGAGGTTGGAGACCCAGTACTTC	CASSESPRRLETQYF
-	-	TRBV25-1	TRBJ2-7	TGTGCGATTCCGGATGCGCACGAGCAGTACTTC	CAIPDAHEQYF
TRBD1	few	TRBV30	TRBJ1-1	TGTGCCTGGAGGACAGGGGCGAACACTGAAGCTTTCTTT	CAWRTGANTEAFF
-	few	TRBV29-1	TRBJ2-5	TGCAGCGTTGAAATTGCAGGGGAAGGGGAGACCCAGTACTTC	CSVEIAGEGETQYF
-	few	TRBV10-3	TRBJ1-4	TGTGCCATCAGTGAGTCGATTGCAGGGGCTGGAGAAAAACTGTTTTTT	CAISESIAGAGEKLFF
-	-	TRBV30	TRBJ2-7	TGTGCCTGGAGTGAGGACGGGTACGAGCAGTACTTC	CAWSEDGYEQYF
-	-	TRBV4-1	TRBJ1-1	TGCGCCAGCAGCCCCCCCGGAGGGGGTACTGAAGCTTTCTTT	CASSPPGGGTEAFF
TRBD2	many	TRBV7-2	TRBJ2-3	TGTGCCAGCCGCTGGGGGAGGGCAGATACGCAGTATTTT	CASRWGRADTQYF
TRBD1	-	TRBV27	TRBJ1-5	TGTGCCAGCAGGTCAGGGGGCCAGCCCCAGCATTTT	CASRSGGQPQHF
-	-	TRBV27	TRBJ1-5	TGTGCCAGCGGTAGCAATCAGCCCCAGCATTTT	CASGSNQPQHF
-	-	TRBV30	TRBJ2-7	TGTGCCTGGAGTTACAGGGTGAGGGAGCAGTACTTC	CAWSYRVREQYF
-	few	TRBV2	TRBJ2-1	TGTGCCAGCAGATCTCCAGGGGGGTCTCAACTGTACAATGAGCAGTTCTTC	CASRSPGGSQLYNEQFF
-	-	TRBV9	TRBJ2-2	TGTGCCAGCAGCGCCGAAGATGCGTTCGGGGAGCTGTTTTTT	CASSAEDAFGELFF
-	-	TRBV4-2	TRBJ1-2	TGTGCCAGCAGTCTCACCCCGACGGCTTCTTTCCTTCATGGCTACACCTTC	CASSLTPTASFLHGYTF
-	few	TRBV5-1	TRBJ2-2	TGCGCCAGCAGCTTCACCTCCGGGGAGCTGTTTTTT	CASSFTSGELFF
-	few	TRBV18	TRBJ2-2	TGTGCCAGCTCACCACCGCTGGGCAGTTACGCGAACACCGGGGAGCTGTTTTTT	CASSPPLGSYANTGELFF
TRBD2	few	TRBV27	TRBJ2-1	TGTGCCAGCACCCCGGCAGCGGGAGGAAGAGGGGCCAATGAGCAGTTCTTC	CASTPAAGGRGANEQFF
-	once	TRBV4-3	TRBJ2-1	TGCGCCAGCAGCCAAGCTTGGACGGGGGCCTACAATGAGCAGTTCTTC	CASSQAWTGAYNEQFF
TRBD1	few	TRBV27	TRBJ2-5	TGTGCCAGCAGTTCGTGGGACAGGGATGTGGAGACCCAGTACTTC	CASSSWDRDVETQYF
-	-	TRBV10-2	TRBJ2-2	TGCGCCACGTCCTACGGGGAGCTGTTTTTT	CATSYGELFF
-	-	TRBV11-2	TRBJ1-5	TGTGCCAGCAGCTTCTCCCCGACCAGCAATCAGCCCCAGCATTTT	CASSFSPTSNQPQHF
TRBD1	-	TRBV19	TRBJ2-5	TGTGCCAGTAGCCTCCGGGACAGGGTTGGAGAGACCCAGTACTTC	CASSLRDRVGETQYF
TRBD1	few	TRBV6-5	TRBJ2-5	TGTGCCATTTCGACAGGGAACCAAGAGACCCAGTACTTC	CAISTGNQETQYF
-	once	TRBV7-2	TRBJ2-7	TGTGCCAGCAGCCAAGAGAGGGGCAGGAGCTCCTACGAGCAGTACTTC	CASSQERGRSSYEQYF
TRBD1	few	TRBV29-1	TRBJ1-2	TGCAGCGTCGGACCGACAGGGGTTAATTATGGCTACACCTTC	CSVGPTGVNYGYTF
-	-	TRBV5-1	TRBJ1-1	TGCGCCAGCAGCAGGGAGAGGAACACTGAAGCTTTCTTT	CASSRERNTEAFF
-	once	TRBV11-2	TRBJ2-3	TGTGCCAGCAGCCCCCGGGGCACAGATACGCAGTATTTT	CASSPRGTDTQYF
TRBD2	many	TRBV7-7	TRBJ2-1	TGTGCCAGCAGCCCACTAGCGGGAAGTGAGCAGTTCTTC	CASSPLAGSEQFF
-	-	TRBV4-1	TRBJ2-2	TGCGCCAGCAGCCAGGCTCGGCATTCACCGACCGGGGAGCTGTTTTTT	CASSQARHSPTGELFF
-	-	TRBV11-2	TRBJ2-1	TGTGCCAGCAGCTTAGACGGGACCCCGGGCCGGAATGAGCAGTTCTTC	CASSLDGTPGRNEQFF
-	few	TRBV4-3	TRBJ2-3	TGCGCCAGCAGCCAAGACCGAGCCGATCTATCGGATACGCAGTATTTT	CASSQDRADLSDTQYF
TRBD2	few	TRBV30	TRBJ2-1	TGTGCCTCAGAAAATTGGGGCGCGGGAGCCCACAATGAGCAGTTCTTC	CASENWGAGAHNEQFF
-	-	TRBV9	TRBJ2-3	TGTGCCAGCAGCCCCCTCATTCTGGAAGATACGCAGTATTTT	CASSPLILEDTQYF
TRBD2	-	TRBV5-1	TRBJ2-5	TGCGCCAGCAGCTGGACGGGACTAGCGGGACAAGAGACCCAGTACTTC	CASSWTGLAGQETQYF
TRBD1	-	TRBV10-2	TRBJ1-2	TGCGCCAGCAGTGCCCGCCTGGGACAGGTCTATGGCTACACCTTC	CASSARLGQVYGYTF
-	few	TRBV7-2	TRBJ2-1	TGTGCCAGCAGCTTCGGACCTCCCGATGAGCAGTTCTTC	CASSFGPPDEQFF